The source of this T cell receptor (beta chain) is a study of T cells expressing NK-cell markers. About the research overall: The study sequenced eight donors, seven HCMV-seropositive and one seronegative.

Whole-study results and caveats: More than 5 donors carried dominant NKG2C+ clonotypes that made up roughly 1.0-7.5% of their CD8+ T cells.

This CDR3 comprises 13 residues. The V gene's germline CDR1 is SGHNT and CDR2 YENEEA. In generating TCR beta cDNA, 5'RACE template switching with UMIs was used. TCRdb reprocessed the 5' RACE reads and reports one entry per CDR3 protein, with no DNA. The table for this sample gives about 460,000 distinct CDR3 sequences. Turning to this clonotype: Its specificity is not known.

Sequences were obtained from blood T cells: a sorted CD56 or NKG2C T cell subset, CD4+ or CD8+ T cells, or bulk PBMC T cells (not recorded which). The sequence was obtained from a woman between 45 and 60 years old in good health. This chain uses TRBV11-3 with TRBJ2-7; as DNA is missing, the TRBD2 call by TCRdb cannot be tested. CDR3 in amino acids: CASSLGWREAAYF.